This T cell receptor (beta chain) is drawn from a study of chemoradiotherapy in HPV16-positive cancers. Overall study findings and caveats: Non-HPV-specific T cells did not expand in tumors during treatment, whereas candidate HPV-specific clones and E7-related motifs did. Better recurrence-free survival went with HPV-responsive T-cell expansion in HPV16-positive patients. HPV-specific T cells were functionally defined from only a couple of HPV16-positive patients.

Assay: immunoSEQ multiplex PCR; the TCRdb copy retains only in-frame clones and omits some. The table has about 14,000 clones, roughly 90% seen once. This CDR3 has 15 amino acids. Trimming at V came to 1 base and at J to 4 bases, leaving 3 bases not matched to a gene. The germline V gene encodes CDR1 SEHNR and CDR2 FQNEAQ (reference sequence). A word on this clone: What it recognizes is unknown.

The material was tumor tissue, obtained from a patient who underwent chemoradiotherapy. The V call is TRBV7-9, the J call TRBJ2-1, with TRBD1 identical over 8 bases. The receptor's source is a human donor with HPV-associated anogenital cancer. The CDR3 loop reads CASSLGQGRYNEQFF. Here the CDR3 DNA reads TGTGCCAGCAGCTTAGGACAGGGGAGGTACAATGAGCAGTTCTTC.